Below are 2 T cell receptor beta chains sequenced from a single sample in a study of T cells in Graves' hyperthyroidism and ophthalmopathy. Authors of the study amplified TCR beta CDR3 regions from RNA transcripts. A first-round RT-PCR of the TCR CDR3 used the HTBI primer set. TCRdb redid the calling of the multiplex PCR reads with MiXCR, one entry per CDR3 protein. This sample has roughly 570,000 distinct CDR3 sequences, with roughly 46% found just once. The specimen sequenced was peripheral blood or thyroid tissue (not recorded which). All receptors derive from an adult woman with Graves' disease, either hyperthyroidism or ophthalmopathy (not recorded which).

This clonotype was found a few times. In DNA, the CDR3 is TGTGCCAGCTCACTCAAAACGGGGACCTTAAATCAGCCCCAGCATTTT. Translating it yields CASSLKTGTLNQPQHF. The rearrangement links TRBV18 to TRBJ1-5; a possible D gene is TRBD1 (5 bases). CDR1 is KGHSH and CDR2 is LQKENI in the germline V gene. The V and J ends lost 4 bases and 4 bases respectively, with 17 bases between them. The CDR3 contains 16 residues.

CDR3 nucleotides: TGTGCCAGCAGTTTATGGGGGACAGTTAATGAAAAACTGTTTTTT. Residues: CASSLWGTVNEKLFF. V and J are TRBV2 and TRBJ1-4; 7 nucleotides align to TRBD1. The V segment lost 5 bases and the J segment 4 bases; nucleotides outside the gene matches: 7. The CDR3 has 15 amino acids. Looked up from germline, CDR1 is SNHLY and CDR2 is FYNNEI. Full variable domain (outside the CDR3, taken from reference TRBV2 and TRBJ1-4): EPEVTQTPSHQVTQMGQEVILRCVPISNHLYFYWYRQILGQKVEFLVSFYNNEISEKSEIFDDQFSVERPDGSNFTLKIRSTKLEDSAMYFCASSLWGTVNEKLFFGSGTQLSVL.